This entry describes one TCR beta chain. Antigen specificity is unknown. The data originate from a study of T cell responses to AZD1222 COVID-19 vaccine. General observations from the study: Two doses of AZD1222 preceded a rise in Spike-specific TCR breadth and depth. Repertoire collection took place solely once the T cell response had peaked. Epitopes outside B.1.351 and B.1.1.7 mutated regions reportedly drew nearly half of spike TCRs.

CDR1 and CDR2 (germline): SGHDT, YYEEEE. This CDR3 is 16 amino acids long. V lost 4 bases and J lost 7; bases outside the gene matches: 13. Profiled with immunoSEQ multiplex PCR; TCRdb holds only in-frame clones, not every one. The data hold fewer than 120,000 clones, with 70% to 90% observed a single time. The rearrangement joins TRBV5-6 to TRBJ2-2, with 7 bases lining up with TRBD2. The clonotype comes from an adult in good health. Sequenced material: peripheral blood, taken on day 0 of AZD1222 vaccination. The CDR3 nucleotides are TGTGCCAGCAGCGTCAAGCGGGGTCGGGTAGTCGGGGAGCTGTTTTTT. This encodes CASSVKRGRVVGELFF.